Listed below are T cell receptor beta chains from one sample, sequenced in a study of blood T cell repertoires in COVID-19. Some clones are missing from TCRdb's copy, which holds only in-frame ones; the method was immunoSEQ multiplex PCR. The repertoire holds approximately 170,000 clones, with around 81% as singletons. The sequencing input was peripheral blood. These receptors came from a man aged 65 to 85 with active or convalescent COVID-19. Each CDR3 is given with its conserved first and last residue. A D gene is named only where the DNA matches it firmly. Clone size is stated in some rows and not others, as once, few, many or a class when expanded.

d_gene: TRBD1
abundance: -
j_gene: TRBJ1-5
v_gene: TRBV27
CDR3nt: TGTGCCAGCAGTTTATACGGGACAGGGTTTAGCAATCAGCCCCAGCATTTT
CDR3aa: CASSLYGTGFSNQPQHF

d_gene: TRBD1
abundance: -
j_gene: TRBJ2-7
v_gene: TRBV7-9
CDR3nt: TGTGCCAGCAGGGGGGACAGGGGGAGCTCCTACGAGCAGTACTTC
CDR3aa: CASRGDRGSSYEQYF

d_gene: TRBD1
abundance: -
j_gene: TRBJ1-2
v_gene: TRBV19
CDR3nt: TGTGCCAGTAGTCCCCAGACAGGGGGCCATGGTGGCTACACCTTC
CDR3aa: CASSPQTGGHGGYTF

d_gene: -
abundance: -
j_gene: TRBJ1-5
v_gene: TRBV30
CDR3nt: TGTGCCTGGAGTGGACAGACAGATCAGCCCCAGCATTTT
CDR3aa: CAWSGQTDQPQHF

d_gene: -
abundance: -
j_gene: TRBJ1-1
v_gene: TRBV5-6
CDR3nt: TGTGCCAGCAGCTTGCCGTCGGGCAGGGGCACTGAAGCTTTCTTT
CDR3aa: CASSLPSGRGTEAFF

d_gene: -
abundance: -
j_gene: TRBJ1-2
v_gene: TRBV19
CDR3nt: TGTGCCAGTAGTATAGGAGAGCTCTATGGCTACACCTTC
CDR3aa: CASSIGELYGYTF

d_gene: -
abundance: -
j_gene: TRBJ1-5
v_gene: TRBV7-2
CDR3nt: TGTGCCAGCAGCGCCCGGAGCAATCAGCCCCAGCATTTT
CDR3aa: CASSARSNQPQHF

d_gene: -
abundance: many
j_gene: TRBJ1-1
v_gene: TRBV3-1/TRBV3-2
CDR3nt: TGTGCCAGCAGCCAACCAGGGAACACTGAAGCTTTCTTT
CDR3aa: CASSQPGNTEAFF

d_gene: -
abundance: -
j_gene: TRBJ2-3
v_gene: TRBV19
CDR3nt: TGTGCCAGTAGTTCAGGGCGCAACACAGATACGCAGTATTTT
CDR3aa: CASSSGRNTDTQYF

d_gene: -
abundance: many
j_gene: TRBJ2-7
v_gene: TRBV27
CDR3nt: TGTGCCAGCAGTCCAACCTACAGGGTGCGGGCCTACGAGCAGTACTTC
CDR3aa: CASSPTYRVRAYEQYF

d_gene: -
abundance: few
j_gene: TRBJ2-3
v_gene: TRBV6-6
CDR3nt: TGTGCCAGCACCGCCGGGACACTCCTCACAGATACGCAGTATTTT
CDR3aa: CASTAGTLLTDTQYF

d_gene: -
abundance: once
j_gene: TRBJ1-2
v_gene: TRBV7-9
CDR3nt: TGTGCCAGCAGCTTAGAAGCAACTAACTATGGCTACACCTTC
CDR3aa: CASSLEATNYGYTF

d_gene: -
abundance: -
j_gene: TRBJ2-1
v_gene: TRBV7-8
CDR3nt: TGTGCCAGCAGCCCCACTATCGGCAACTACAATGAGCAGTTCTTC
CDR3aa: CASSPTIGNYNEQFF